This T cell receptor beta chain appears in the sequencing data of a study of T cell changes during pregnancy in multiple sclerosis. Using immunoSEQ multiplex PCR, the repertoire was profiled, and TCRdb retains in-frame clones only, with some absent. The sample consists of some 80,000 clones, 94% of them appearing once. This CDR3 comprises 14 residues. With V trimmed by 6 bases and J by 3 bases, 4 bases remained unmatched. Per the germline V gene, CDR1 is MDHEN and CDR2 is SYDVKM. The clonotype originates from a female donor with multiple sclerosis, enrolled in a pregnancy study. The gene calls are TRBV28 and TRBJ1-4, with 7 bases that match TRBD1. The sequencing used CD4+ T cells from peripheral blood mononuclear cells, collected after pregnancy. DNA for the CDR3: TGTGCCAGCAGGACAGGGCAGCCTAATGAAAAACTGTTTTTT. Translating gives CASRTGQPNEKLFF. The whole variable domain, remainder taken from reference TRBV28 and TRBJ1-4, is DVKVTQSSRYLVKRTGEKVFLECVQDMDHENMFWYRQDPGLGLRLIYFSYDVKMKEKGDIPEGYSVSREKKERFSLILESASTNQTSMYLCASRTGQPNEKLFFGSGTQLSVL.